This T cell receptor (beta chain) stems from a study of blood T cell repertoires in COVID-19 (dated by TCRdb to 2019 to 2021). About the full investigation: Samples from collaborators originated in the United States, Italy and Spain and spanned both the acute and convalescent phases of COVID-19. The material from the prospective study consisted of cDNA or gDNA derived from T cells, B-cell-depleted T cells, or PBMCs. The dataset comprised deeply sampled blood TCRbeta repertoires from subjects exposed to, actively infected with, or recovered from COVID-19. The repertoires were released in a freely available public database intended as a resource for research on the immune response to SARS-CoV-2. Samples were obtained from the ongoing ImmuneRACE study (first 160 participants) and from some 1,300 subjects provided by 6 global collaborators. A de-identified subject ID, COVID-19 status, age in years and sex were almost always included in the sample metadata. Where HLA class I and class II types were available, the types were taken from metadata supplied by the sample provider, not from assay-based typing. What the study reported, not specific to this receptor: Clinical and demographic metadata were provided uncurated, with the amount varying by source and participant.

Regarding this clone: The antigen this receptor binds is unknown. The record has no base qualities; no much larger clone is one base away.

CDR1 and CDR2 (MDHEN, SYDVKM) derive from the germline V gene. V sheds 10 bases and J sheds 0 bases, leaving 13 bases between their ends. From the cysteine up to the phenylalanine, the CDR3 has a length of 14 residues. Only the CDR3 portion is preserved as DNA: 42 bases, with reading frame beginning at the first base. TCRbeta CDR3 regions were amplified from genomic DNA using the immunoSEQ Assay, a bias-controlled multiplex PCR. The authors processed their data as follows. Nucleated cell counts per sample were estimated from amplification of reference gene primers within the assay. To quantify the absolute abundance of each unique TCRbeta CDR3 rearrangement, sequence reads were collapsed and filtered. For each sample, productive Simpson clonality was calculated by taking the square root of Simpson's diversity index across productive rearrangements. TCRdb retrieved this table from immuneACCESS and kept in-frame rearrangements only. Not all clones are present; in checked studies, unresolved V genes account for under half, and no reason is known for the remainder. From that table come the V and J calls and clone size; the DNA was used to work out D and trimming. Present in this sample are hundreds of thousands of clones, around 91% of which were seen just once. The ten largest clones represent 1.1% of the sample.

Participants in the prospective study were aged about 18 to 95 years, lived in about two dozen United States geographic areas, and enrolled through a virtual design. Cohort assignment in the prospective study relied on participant-reported clinical history from a screening survey and a study questionnaire. Recovered participants in ImmuneRACE Cohort 3 were defined as having two consecutive negative NP/OP PCR tests, clearance from a healthcare professional, or resolution of symptoms. Mobile phlebotomists in the prospective study collected whole blood, serum and a nasopharyngeal or oropharyngeal swab from every participant. Over an approximately 2-month period, participants in the prospective study had the option of providing additional blood draws and questionnaires. Blood samples from the prospective study were shipped frozen or at room temperature prior to DNA extraction.

This chain is built from TRBV28 and TRBJ1-5; the D segment could be TRBD1, given 5 matching bases. This TCR was sampled from a man aged 25-45 years who had recovered from COVID-19. Sequenced material: PBMCs or T cells enriched from blood (not recorded which). The encoded CDR3 is CATGDSLSNQPQHF. DNA sequence: TGTGCCACCGGAGACAGCCTTAGCAATCAGCCCCAGCATTTT.